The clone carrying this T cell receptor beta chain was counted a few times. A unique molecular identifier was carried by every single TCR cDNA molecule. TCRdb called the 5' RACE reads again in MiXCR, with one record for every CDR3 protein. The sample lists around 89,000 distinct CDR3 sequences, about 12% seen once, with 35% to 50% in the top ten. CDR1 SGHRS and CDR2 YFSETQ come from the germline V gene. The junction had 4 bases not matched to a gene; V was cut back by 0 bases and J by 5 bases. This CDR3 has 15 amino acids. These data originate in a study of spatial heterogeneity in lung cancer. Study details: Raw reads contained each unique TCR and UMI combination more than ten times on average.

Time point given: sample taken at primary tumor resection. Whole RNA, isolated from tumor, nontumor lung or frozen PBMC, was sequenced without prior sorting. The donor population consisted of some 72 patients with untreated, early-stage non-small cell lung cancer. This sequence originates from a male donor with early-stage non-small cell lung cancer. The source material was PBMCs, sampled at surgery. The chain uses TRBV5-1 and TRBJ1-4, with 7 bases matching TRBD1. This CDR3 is CASSLGGQPNEKLFF. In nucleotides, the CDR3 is TGCGCCAGCAGCTTGGGGGGACAGCCGAATGAAAAACTGTTTTTT.